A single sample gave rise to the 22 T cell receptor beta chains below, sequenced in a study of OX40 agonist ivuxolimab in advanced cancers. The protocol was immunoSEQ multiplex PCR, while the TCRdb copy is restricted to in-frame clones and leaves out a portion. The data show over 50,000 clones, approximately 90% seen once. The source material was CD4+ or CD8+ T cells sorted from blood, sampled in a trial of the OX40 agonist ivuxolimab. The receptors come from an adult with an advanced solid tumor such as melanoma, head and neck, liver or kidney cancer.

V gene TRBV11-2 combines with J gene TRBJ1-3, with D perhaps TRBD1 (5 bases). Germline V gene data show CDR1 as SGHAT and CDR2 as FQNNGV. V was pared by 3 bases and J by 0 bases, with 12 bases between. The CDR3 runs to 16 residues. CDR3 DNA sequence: TGTGCCAGCAGCTTTGGGGGACCTAGCTCTGGAAACACCATATATTTT. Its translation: CASSFGGPSSGNTIYF.

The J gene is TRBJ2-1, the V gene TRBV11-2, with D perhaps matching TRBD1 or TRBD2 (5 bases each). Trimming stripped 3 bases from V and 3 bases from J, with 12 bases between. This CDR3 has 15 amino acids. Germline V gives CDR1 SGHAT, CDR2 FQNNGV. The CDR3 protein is CASSFRGAGYNEQFF. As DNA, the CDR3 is TGTGCCAGCAGCTTTAGGGGAGCAGGCTACAATGAGCAGTTCTTC. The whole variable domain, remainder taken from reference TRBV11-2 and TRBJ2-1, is EAGVAQSPRYKIIEKRQSVAFWCNPISGHATLYWYQQILGQGPKLLIQFQNNGVVDDSQLPKDRFSAERLKGVDSTLKIQPAKLEDSAVYLCASSFRGAGYNEQFFGPGTRLTVL.

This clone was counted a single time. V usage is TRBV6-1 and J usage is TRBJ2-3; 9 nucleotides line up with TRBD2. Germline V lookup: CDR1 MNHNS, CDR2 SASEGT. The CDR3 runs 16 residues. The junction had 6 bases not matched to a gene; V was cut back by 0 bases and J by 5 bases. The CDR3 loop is CASSEARGRAGDTQYF. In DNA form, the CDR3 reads TGTGCCAGCAGTGAAGCTCGCGGGAGGGCCGGAGATACGCAGTATTTT.

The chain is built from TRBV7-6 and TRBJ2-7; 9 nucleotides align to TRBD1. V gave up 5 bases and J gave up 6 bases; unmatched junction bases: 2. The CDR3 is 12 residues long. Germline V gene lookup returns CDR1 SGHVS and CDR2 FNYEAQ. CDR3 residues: CASSQTGGEQYF. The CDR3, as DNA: TGTGCCAGCAGCCAGACAGGGGGCGAGCAGTACTTC.

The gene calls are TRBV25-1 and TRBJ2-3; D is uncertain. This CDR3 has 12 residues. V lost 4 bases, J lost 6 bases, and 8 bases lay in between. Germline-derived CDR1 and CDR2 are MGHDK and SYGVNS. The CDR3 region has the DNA TGTGCCAGCAGTGTTGGGATCGATACGCAGTATTTT. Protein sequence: CASSVGIDTQYF. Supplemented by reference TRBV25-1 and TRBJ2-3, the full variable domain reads EADIYQTPRYLVIGTGKKITLECSQTMGHDKMYWYQQDPGMELHLIHYSYGVNSTEKGDLSSESTVSRIRTEHFPLTLESARPSHTSQYLCASSVGIDTQYFGPGTRLTVL.

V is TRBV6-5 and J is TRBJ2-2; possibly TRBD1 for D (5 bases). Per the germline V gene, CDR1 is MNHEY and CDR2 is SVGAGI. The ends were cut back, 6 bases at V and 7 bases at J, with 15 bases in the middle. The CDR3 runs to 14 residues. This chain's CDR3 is CASRPREGVGELFF. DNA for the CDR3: TGTGCCAGCAGACCCCGTGAAGGGGTCGGGGAGCTGTTTTTT.

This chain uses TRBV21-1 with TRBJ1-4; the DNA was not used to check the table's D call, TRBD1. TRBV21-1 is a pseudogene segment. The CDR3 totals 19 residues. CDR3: CASSAGPRDRGATNEKLFF. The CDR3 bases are TGTGCCAGCAGCGCCGGACCCCGGGACAGGGGGGCAACTAATGAAAAACTGTTTTTT.

CDR3 sequence reads: CAWTEQTGNEQFF. The CDR3, as DNA: TGTGCCTGGACCGAACAGACTGGAAATGAGCAGTTCTTC. The chain couples TRBV30 to TRBJ2-1; no firm D call. The germline gives CDR1 GTSNPN, CDR2 SVGIG (reference sequence). CDR3 length: 13 amino acids. Between the trimmed V and J ends, which lost 4 bases and 7 bases, there was a span of 14 bases.

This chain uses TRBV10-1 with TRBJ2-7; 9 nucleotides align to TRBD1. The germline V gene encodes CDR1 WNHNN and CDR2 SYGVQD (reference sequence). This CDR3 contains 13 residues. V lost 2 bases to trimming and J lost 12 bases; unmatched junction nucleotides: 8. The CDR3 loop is CASSELQGASLYF. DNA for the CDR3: TGCGCCAGCAGTGAGCTACAGGGGGCGAGCCTGTACTTC.

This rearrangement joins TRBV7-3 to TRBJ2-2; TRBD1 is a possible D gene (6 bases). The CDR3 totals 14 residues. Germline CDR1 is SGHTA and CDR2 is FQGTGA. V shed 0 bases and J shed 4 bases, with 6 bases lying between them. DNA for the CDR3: TGTGCCAGCAGCTTAACAGGGGGCACCGGGGAGCTGTTTTTT. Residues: CASSLTGGTGELFF.

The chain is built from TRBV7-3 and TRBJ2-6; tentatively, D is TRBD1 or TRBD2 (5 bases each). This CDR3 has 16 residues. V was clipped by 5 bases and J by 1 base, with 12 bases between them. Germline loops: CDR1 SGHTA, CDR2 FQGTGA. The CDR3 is CASSPGTASGANVLTF. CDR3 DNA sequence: TGTGCCAGCAGCCCCGGGACGGCTTCTGGGGCCAACGTCCTGACTTTC.

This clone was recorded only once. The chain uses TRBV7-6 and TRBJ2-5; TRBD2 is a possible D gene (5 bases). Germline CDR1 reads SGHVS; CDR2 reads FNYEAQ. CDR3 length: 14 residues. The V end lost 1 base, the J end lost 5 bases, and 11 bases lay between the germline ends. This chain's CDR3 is CASSLGAGKETQYF. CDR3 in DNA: TGTGCCAGCAGCTTAGGCGCCGGGAAGGAGACCCAGTACTTC.

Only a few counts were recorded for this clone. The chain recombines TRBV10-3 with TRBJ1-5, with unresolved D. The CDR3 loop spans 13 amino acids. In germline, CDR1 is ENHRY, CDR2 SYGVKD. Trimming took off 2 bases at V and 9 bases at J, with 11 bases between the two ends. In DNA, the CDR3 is TGTGCCATCAGTGAGGCGGGGTATTCGCCCCAGCATTTT. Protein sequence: CAISEAGYSPQHF.

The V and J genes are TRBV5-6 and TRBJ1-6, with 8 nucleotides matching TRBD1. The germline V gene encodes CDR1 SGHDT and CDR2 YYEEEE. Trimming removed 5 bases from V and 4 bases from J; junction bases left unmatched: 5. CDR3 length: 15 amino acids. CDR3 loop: CASSGTGDYNSPLHF. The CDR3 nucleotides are TGTGCCAGCAGTGGGACAGGAGATTATAATTCACCCCTCCACTTT.

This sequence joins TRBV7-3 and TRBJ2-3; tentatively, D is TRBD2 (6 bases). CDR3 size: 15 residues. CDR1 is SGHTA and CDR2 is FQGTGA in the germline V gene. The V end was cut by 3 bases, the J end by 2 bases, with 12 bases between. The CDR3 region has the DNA TGTGCCAGCAGCTTCTCGGGACTTGACACAGATACGCAGTATTTT. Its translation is CASSFSGLDTDTQYF.

The CDR3 spells CASSLGAGVYEQYF. CDR3 in DNA: TGTGCCAGCAGCTTAGGAGCGGGGGTCTACGAGCAGTACTTC. The chain combines TRBV7-2 with TRBJ2-7; 8 nucleotides agree with TRBD2. V lost 1 base, J lost 3 bases, and 2 bases stayed unmatched. CDR1 is SGHTA and CDR2 is FQGNSA in the germline V gene. This CDR3 contains 14 residues.

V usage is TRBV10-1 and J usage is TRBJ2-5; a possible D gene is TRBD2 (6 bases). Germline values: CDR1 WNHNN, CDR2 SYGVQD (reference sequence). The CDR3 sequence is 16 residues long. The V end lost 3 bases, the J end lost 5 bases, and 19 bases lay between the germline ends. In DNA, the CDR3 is TGCGCCAGCAGTGACAATGCCAGGGCGGGAATGGAGACCCAGTACTTC. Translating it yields CASSDNARAGMETQYF.

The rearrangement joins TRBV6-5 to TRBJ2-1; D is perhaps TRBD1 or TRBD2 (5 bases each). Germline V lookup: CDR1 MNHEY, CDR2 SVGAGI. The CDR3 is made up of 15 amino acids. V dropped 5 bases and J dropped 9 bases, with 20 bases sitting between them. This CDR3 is CASSRRDRLKSEQFF. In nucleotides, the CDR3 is TGTGCCAGCAGTCGCCGGGACCGACTGAAGAGTGAGCAGTTCTTC.

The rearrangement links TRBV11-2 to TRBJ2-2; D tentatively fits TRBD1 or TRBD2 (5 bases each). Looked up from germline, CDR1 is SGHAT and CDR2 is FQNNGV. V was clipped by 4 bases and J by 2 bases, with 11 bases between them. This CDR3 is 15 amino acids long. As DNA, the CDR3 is TGTGCCAGCAGCTCCCGGGACCACAACACCGGGGAGCTGTTTTTT. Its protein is CASSSRDHNTGELFF.

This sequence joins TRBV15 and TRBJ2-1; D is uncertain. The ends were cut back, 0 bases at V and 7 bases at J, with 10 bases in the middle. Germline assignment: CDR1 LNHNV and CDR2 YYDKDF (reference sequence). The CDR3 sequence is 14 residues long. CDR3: CATSREVAVNEQFF. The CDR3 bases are TGTGCCACCAGCAGAGAAGTGGCTGTGAATGAGCAGTTCTTC.

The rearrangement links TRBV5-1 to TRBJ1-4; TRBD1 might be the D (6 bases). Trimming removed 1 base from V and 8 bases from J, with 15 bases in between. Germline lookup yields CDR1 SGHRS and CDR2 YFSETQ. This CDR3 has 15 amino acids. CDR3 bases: TGCGCCAGCAGCTTGATCGGGACAAAGGAGGAAAAACTGTTTTTT. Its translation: CASSLIGTKEEKLFF.

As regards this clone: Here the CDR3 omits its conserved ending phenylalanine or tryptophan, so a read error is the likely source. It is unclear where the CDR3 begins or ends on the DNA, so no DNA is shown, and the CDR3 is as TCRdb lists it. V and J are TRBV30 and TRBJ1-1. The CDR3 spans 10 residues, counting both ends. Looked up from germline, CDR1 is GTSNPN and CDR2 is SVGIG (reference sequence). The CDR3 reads CAWSGREVGM.